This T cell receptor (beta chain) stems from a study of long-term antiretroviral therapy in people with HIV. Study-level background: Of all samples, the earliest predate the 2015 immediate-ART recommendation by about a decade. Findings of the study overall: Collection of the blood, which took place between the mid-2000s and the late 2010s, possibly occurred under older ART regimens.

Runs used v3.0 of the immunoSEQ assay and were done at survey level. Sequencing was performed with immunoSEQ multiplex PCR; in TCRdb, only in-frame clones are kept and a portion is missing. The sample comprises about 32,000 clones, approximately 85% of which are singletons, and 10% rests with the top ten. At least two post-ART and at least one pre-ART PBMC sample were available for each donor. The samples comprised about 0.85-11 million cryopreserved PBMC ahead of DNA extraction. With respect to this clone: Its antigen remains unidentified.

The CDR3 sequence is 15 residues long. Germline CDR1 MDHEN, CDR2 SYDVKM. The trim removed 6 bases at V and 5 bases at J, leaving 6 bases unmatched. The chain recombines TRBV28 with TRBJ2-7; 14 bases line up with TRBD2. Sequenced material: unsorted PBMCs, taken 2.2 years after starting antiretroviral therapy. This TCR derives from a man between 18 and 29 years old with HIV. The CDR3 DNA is TGTGCCAGCAGAGCTGGACTAGCGGGAGGCCACGAGCAGTACTTC. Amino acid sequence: CASRAGLAGGHEQYF.